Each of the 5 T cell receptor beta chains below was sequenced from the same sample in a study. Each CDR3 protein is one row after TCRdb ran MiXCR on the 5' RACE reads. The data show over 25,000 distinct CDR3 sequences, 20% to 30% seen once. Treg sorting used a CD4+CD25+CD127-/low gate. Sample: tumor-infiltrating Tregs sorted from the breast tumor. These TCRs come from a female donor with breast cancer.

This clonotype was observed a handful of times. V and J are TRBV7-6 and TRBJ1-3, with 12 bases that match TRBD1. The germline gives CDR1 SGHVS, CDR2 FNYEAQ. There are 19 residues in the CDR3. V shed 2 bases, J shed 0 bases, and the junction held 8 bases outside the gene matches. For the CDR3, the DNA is TGTGCCAGCAGCTTAAAGGGACAGGGGGCGAAAGGCTCTGGAAACACCATATATTTT. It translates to CASSLKGQGAKGSGNTIYF.

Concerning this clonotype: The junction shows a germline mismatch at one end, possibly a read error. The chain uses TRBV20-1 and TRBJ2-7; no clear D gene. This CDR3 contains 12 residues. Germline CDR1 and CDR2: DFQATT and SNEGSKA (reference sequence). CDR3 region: CSALSRSYKQYF. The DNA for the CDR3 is TGCAGTGCCCTGTCCCGGTCCTACAAGCAGTACTTC.

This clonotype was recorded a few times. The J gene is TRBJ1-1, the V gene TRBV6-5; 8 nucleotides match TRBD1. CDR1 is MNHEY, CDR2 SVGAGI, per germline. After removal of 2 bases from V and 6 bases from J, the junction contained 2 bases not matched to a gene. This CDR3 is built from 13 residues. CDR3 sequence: CASSYVDRAEAFF. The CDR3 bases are TGTGCCAGCAGTTACGTGGACAGGGCTGAAGCTTTCTTT.

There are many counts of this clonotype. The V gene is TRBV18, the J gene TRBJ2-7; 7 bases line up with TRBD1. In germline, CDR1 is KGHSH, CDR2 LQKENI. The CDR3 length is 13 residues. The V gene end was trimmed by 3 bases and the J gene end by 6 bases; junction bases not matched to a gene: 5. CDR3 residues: CASSPEQGREQYF. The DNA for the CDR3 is TGTGCCAGCTCACCCGAACAGGGGCGCGAGCAGTACTTC.

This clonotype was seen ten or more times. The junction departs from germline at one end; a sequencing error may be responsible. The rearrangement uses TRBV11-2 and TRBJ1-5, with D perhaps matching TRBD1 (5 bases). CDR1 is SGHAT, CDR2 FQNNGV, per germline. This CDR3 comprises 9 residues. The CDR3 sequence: CGTGQPQHF. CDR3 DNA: TGCGGGACGGGTCAGCCCCAGCATTTT. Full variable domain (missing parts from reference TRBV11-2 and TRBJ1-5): EAGVAQSPRYKIIEKRQSVAFWCNPISGHATLYWYQQILGQGPKLLIQFQNNGVVDDSQLPKDRFSAERLKGVDSTLKIQPAKLEDSAVYLCGTGQPQHFGDGTRLSIL.